The 13 T cell receptor beta chains below all came from one sample that was sequenced in a study of blood T cell repertoires in COVID-19. Here immunoSEQ multiplex PCR was the method, and the copy in TCRdb shows in-frame clones only, minus some. The data contain 150,000 to 200,000 clones, approximately 88% of them singletons. Sequencing input: peripheral blood. The receptors come from a human donor in a cohort sampled during active COVID-19.

The V call is TRBV9, the J call TRBJ2-3; 11 nucleotides line up with TRBD2. CDR3 length: 16 residues. Looked up from germline, CDR1 is SGDLS and CDR2 is YYNGEE. V was clipped by 3 bases and J by 2 bases; unmatched bases: 5. The CDR3 protein is CASSDRTSGFTDTQYF. DNA for the CDR3: TGTGCCAGCAGCGATCGGACTAGCGGGTTCACAGATACGCAGTATTTT.

The gene calls are TRBV30 and TRBJ2-1; possibly TRBD2 for D (6 bases). Germline-derived CDR1 and CDR2 are GTSNPN and SVGIG (reference sequence). V shed 2 bases and J shed 1 base, with 30 bases lying between them. The CDR3 is 21 amino acids. The CDR3 bases are TGTGCCTGGAGTACAGTTGGGGGACTTGGCGGGGCGTTTCCGTCCTACAATGAGCAGTTCTTC. This gives the protein CAWSTVGGLGGAFPSYNEQFF.

The chain employs TRBV5-4 and TRBJ1-1, with 9 bases fitting TRBD1. The CDR3 spans 15 residues. The V and J ends lost 0 bases and 1 base, in that order; junction bases with no gene match: 1. CDR1 is SGHNT and CDR2 is YYREEE in the germline V gene (reference sequence). CDR3 nucleotide sequence: TGTGCCAGCAGCTTGGGACAGGGGGGGAACACTGAAGCTTTCTTT. Its translation: CASSLGQGGNTEAFF.

The rearrangement uses TRBV27 and TRBJ1-2; D is unclear. Looked up from germline, CDR1 is MNHEY and CDR2 is SMNVEV (reference sequence). The V and J ends lost 4 bases and 4 bases respectively, with 10 bases between them. CDR3 length: 13 residues. The CDR3 loop is CASSSGAIYGYTF. CDR3 nucleotide sequence: TGTGCCAGCAGTTCAGGCGCCATCTATGGCTACACCTTC.

The rearrangement links TRBV5-6 to TRBJ2-7, with 9 positions matching TRBD2. CDR3 size: 15 residues. With V trimmed by 6 bases and J by 2 bases, 9 bases remained unmatched. Germline V gene lookup returns CDR1 SGHDT and CDR2 YYEEEE. CDR3 in DNA: TGTGCCAGCAATACGCGGGAGGGCCGAACCTACGAGCAGTACTTC. It codes for CASNTREGRTYEQYF.

In this sample, this clone turned up once. The chain recombines TRBV11-2 with TRBJ1-4; unclear D gene. Germline CDR1 and CDR2: SGHAT and FQNNGV. Between the trimmed V and J ends, which lost 1 base and 0 bases, there was a span of 12 bases. The CDR3 covers 17 residues. This chain's CDR3 is CASSLGAGPATNEKLFF. As DNA, the CDR3 is TGTGCCAGCAGCTTAGGTGCAGGCCCCGCAACTAATGAAAAACTGTTTTTT.

This chain links TRBV4-3 with TRBJ2-7; TRBD1 matches at 9 bases. The CDR3 runs 18 residues. The germline CDR1 and CDR2 sequences are LGHNA and YSLEER. J lost 3 bases, V lost 4 bases, and 16 bases had no gene match. The CDR3 nucleotides are TGCGCCAGCAGCCGAGTGGCGGACAGGGGACAAAAGGGCTACGAGCAGTACTTC. Its translation: CASSRVADRGQKGYEQYF.

The chain uses TRBV30 and TRBJ2-7, with 7 bases matching TRBD1. This CDR3 is built from 13 residues. Germline-derived CDR1 and CDR2 are GTSNPN and SVGIG (reference sequence). The V and J ends lost 4 bases and 4 bases, in that order; junction bases with no gene match: 7. The CDR3 sequence is CAWKYRTGYEQYF. The DNA of the CDR3 is TGTGCCTGGAAGTATCGGACAGGTTACGAGCAGTACTTC. The full variable domain, with the rest looked up from reference TRBV30 and TRBJ2-7, is SQTIHQWPATLVQPVGSPLSLECTVEGTSNPNLYWYRQAAGRGLQLLFYSVGIGQISSEVPQNLSASRPQDRQFILSSKKLLLSDSGFYLCAWKYRTGYEQYFGPGTRLTVT.

CDR3 DNA: TGTGCCAGTTCGACCCAGGGAATTCCCTACGAGCAGTACTTC. This gives the protein CASSTQGIPYEQYF. The chain has TRBV19 and TRBJ2-7, with D perhaps matching TRBD1 (5 bases). This CDR3 has 14 amino acids. Germline CDR1 and CDR2: LNHDA and SQIVND (reference sequence). Trimming left V 8 bases short and J 2 bases short, with 16 bases between.

V and J are TRBV11-3 and TRBJ2-6; 8 positions match TRBD1. Germline loops: CDR1 SGHNT, CDR2 YENEEA. J gave up 0 bases and V 5 bases, and 15 bases lay outside the gene matches. The length of the CDR3 is 20 residues. The DNA for the CDR3 is TGTGCCAGCAGCCCACCCCCTCTAACAGGGGGGATCTCTGGGGCCAACGTCCTGACTTTC. Translating gives CASSPPPLTGGISGANVLTF. The entire variable domain, with the rest obtained from reference TRBV11-3 and TRBJ2-6, is as follows: EAGVVQSPRYKIIEKKQPVAFWCNPISGHNTLYWYLQNLGQGPELLIRYENEEAVDDSQLPKDRFSAERLKGVDSTLKIQPAELGDSAVYLCASSPPPLTGGISGANVLTFGAGSRLTVL.

This chain connects TRBV3-1 (or the pseudogene TRBV3-2) to TRBJ1-6, with TRBD1 identical over 8 bases. CDR1 is LGHDT and CDR2 is YNNKEL in the germline V gene (reference sequence). The CDR3 extends over 15 amino acids. With 1 base clipped from V and 8 bases from J, the junction kept 4 bases outside the gene matches. CDR3 residues: CASSQGGQAHSPLHF. CDR3 in DNA: TGTGCCAGCAGCCAAGGGGGACAGGCCCATTCACCCCTCCACTTT.

The rearrangement joins TRBV11-3 to TRBJ2-7; TRBD1 might be the D (6 bases). The CDR3 extends over 13 amino acids. The germline CDR1 and CDR2 sequences are SGHNT and YENEEA. V was pared by 5 bases and J by 4 bases, with 12 bases between. CDR3 in amino acids: CASSDGQGYEQYF. In DNA form, the CDR3 reads TGTGCCAGCAGCGACGGTCAGGGGTACGAGCAGTACTTC. The whole variable domain, remainder taken from reference TRBV11-3 and TRBJ2-7, is EAGVVQSPRYKIIEKKQPVAFWCNPISGHNTLYWYLQNLGQGPELLIRYENEEAVDDSQLPKDRFSAERLKGVDSTLKIQPAELGDSAVYLCASSDGQGYEQYFGPGTRLTVT.

The V gene is TRBV5-4, the J gene TRBJ1-6; D not certain. This CDR3 contains 16 residues. V was trimmed by 2 bases and J by 7 bases, leaving 16 bases between them. Germline V gene data show CDR1 as SGHNT and CDR2 as YYREEE (reference sequence). The CDR3 region is CASSFSRESPNSPLHF. CDR3 nucleotide sequence: TGTGCCAGCAGCTTCTCGAGGGAGAGCCCGAATTCACCCCTCCACTTT.